Listed here are 7 T cell receptor beta chains from one sample, sequenced in a study of T cells generated in artificial thymic organoids. Reverse primers in the TRAC or TRBC constant regions drove separate semi-nested PCRs for TCRalpha and TCRbeta. In TCRdb, the 5' RACE reads were re-called with MiXCR into one record per CDR3 protein. This table holds about 8,500 distinct CDR3 sequences, 15% to 20% found once. Sequencing input: naive CD8+ T cells from the thymus. Sample subset: CD3+TCRalphabeta+CD8SP T cells; for blood, CD45RO-CCR7+ naive CD8+ T cells. These receptors were collected from a human donor who gave cord blood stem cells for thymic organoid culture, a cardiac surgery patient who gave postnatal thymus, or a blood donor (not recorded which).

This clonotype occurred a few times. This chain uses TRBV27 with TRBJ2-5, with 7 positions matching TRBD2. This CDR3 contains 14 residues. Per germline, CDR1 MNHEY and CDR2 SMNVEV (reference sequence). V shed 0 bases and J 4 bases; nucleotides not matched to a gene: 2. The CDR3 sequence is CASSLSGGGETQYF. The CDR3 bases are TGTGCCAGCAGTTTATCGGGGGGGGGAGAGACCCAGTACTTC.

This clonotype has a count of ten or more. The rearrangement joins TRBV5-6 to TRBJ2-7, with D possibly matching TRBD2 (5 bases). V lost 1 base, J lost 0 bases, and 14 bases lay in between. Germline CDR1 SGHDT, CDR2 YYEEEE. This CDR3 has 16 amino acids. In nucleotides, the CDR3 is TGTGCCAGCAGCTTGACTCCGGGGAGTCCCTCCTACGAGCAGTACTTC. Protein: CASSLTPGSPSYEQYF. The entire variable domain, with the rest obtained from reference TRBV5-6 and TRBJ2-7, is as follows: DAGVTQSPTHLIKTRGQQVTLRCSPKSGHDTVSWYQQALGQGPQFIFQYYEEEERQRGNFPDRFSGHQFPNYSSELNVNALLLGDSALYLCASSLTPGSPSYEQYFGPGTRLTVT.

The chain uses TRBV12-3 or TRBV12-4 and TRBJ2-4; D might be TRBD1 (5 bases). V was trimmed by 6 bases and J by 6 bases, leaving 9 bases between them. The CDR3 has 12 amino acids. The CDR3 region is CASRNDRNIQYF. The CDR3 bases are TGTGCCAGCAGGAACGACAGAAACATTCAGTACTTC.

V gene TRBV20-1 combines with J gene TRBJ2-1, with 8 bases fitting TRBD2. This CDR3 is built from 17 residues. The V and J ends lost 0 bases and 5 bases, in that order; junction bases with no gene match: 12. The germline CDR1 and CDR2 sequences are DFQATT and SNEGSKA (reference sequence). CDR3 nucleotides: TGCAGTGCTAGAGATTTGGGGACTAGGGCAAGCAACAATGAGCAGTTCTTC. Residues: CSARDLGTRASNNEQFF.

This clonotype is termed medium-sized. The CDR3 region has the DNA TGTGCCAGCAGCCGCCGGGACAGGGACGATGAGCAGTTCTTC. Amino acid sequence: CASSRRDRDDEQFF. The genes are TRBV7-7 and TRBJ2-1; the match to TRBD1 covers 9 bases. V shed 5 bases, J shed 8 bases, and the junction held 7 bases outside the gene matches. The germline CDR1 and CDR2 sequences are SSHAT and FNYEAQ (reference sequence). CDR3 length equals 14 residues.

This clonotype is judged medium-sized. The V gene is TRBV29-1, the J gene TRBJ2-3; TRBD2 agrees at 8 bases. Unmatched junction bases numbered 9, after V lost 6 bases and J lost 4 bases. From germline, CDR1 is SQVTM and CDR2 ANQGSEA. The CDR3 loop spans 14 amino acids. The CDR3 region has the DNA TGCAGCGTATCGGGACTAGATTTCTCAGATACGCAGTATTTT. Translated, it gives CSVSGLDFSDTQYF.

The V and J genes are TRBV12-3 or TRBV12-4 and TRBJ2-3; D is unclear. Trimming cost V 8 bases and J 2 bases, with 14 bases left between them. The CDR3 covers 14 residues. Written as DNA, the CDR3 is TGTGCCAGCGAAGGCGGAGAGCCCACAGATACGCAGTATTTT. It codes for CASEGGEPTDTQYF.